A selection of T cell receptor beta chains follows, all from one sample in a study of identifying expanded T cells in peripheral blood. Method: immunoSEQ multiplex PCR; TCRdb's copy keeps in-frame clones and lacks some. The sample holds fewer than 60,000 clones, 70% to 85% seen once. Sequenced: blood. All receptors come from a person aged 18-69 years in good health. Each CDR3 is given with its conserved first and last residue. The order of the fields is CDR3 DNA, CDR3 protein, CDR3 length, J gene, V gene, clone size, D gene. D genes are given only for firm matches. A row's size may be missing; if present it is once, few, many or a size class.

TGTGCCAGCAGCTTTGGGCTAGTTTCCGAGCAGTACTTC CASSFGLVSEQYF 13 TRBJ2-7 TRBV5-4 - -
TGTGCCAGCAGCTTGGCAGGATCTGTAGAGACCCAGTACTTC CASSLAGSVETQYF 14 TRBJ2-5 TRBV5-6 - -
TGTGCCAGCAGTGAACGAATGACTAATGAAAAACTGTTTTTT CASSERMTNEKLFF 14 TRBJ1-4 TRBV2 - -
TGTGCCAGTAGTATAGGACCCTCCCAGTACTTC CASSIGPSQYF 11 TRBJ2-5 TRBV19 - -
TGTGCCAGCAGTCTGTCGGGACTAGCGGAGGTCACAGATACGCAGTATTTT CASSLSGLAEVTDTQYF 17 TRBJ2-3 TRBV2 few TRBD2
TGCGCCAGCAGCCCCGGACTAGCTGGGAGCTCCTACAATGAGCAGTTCTTC CASSPGLAGSSYNEQFF 17 TRBJ2-1 TRBV4-3 - TRBD2
TGTGCCAGCAGCGTATCCCCAAAGTCTAGCGGGGGGACAGATACGCAGTATTTT CASSVSPKSSGGTDTQYF 18 TRBJ2-3 TRBV9 - TRBD2
TGTGCCAGTACCGTGAAAGCTGGGGCCAACGTCCTGACTTTC CASTVKAGANVLTF 14 TRBJ2-6 TRBV19 once -
TGCGCCAGCCGCCAAGGCGCGGGGTCCTACGAGCAGTACTTC CASRQGAGSYEQYF 14 TRBJ2-7 TRBV5-1 - -
TGTGCCAGCTCACCAGGTGGGAACTCCTACGAGCAGTACTTC CASSPGGNSYEQYF 14 TRBJ2-7 TRBV18 once -
TGTGCCAGCAGCTTGCTAGCGGGAGGGCACAATGAGCAGTTCTTC CASSLLAGGHNEQFF 15 TRBJ2-1 TRBV7-6 - TRBD2
TGTGCCAGCAGCCGACCGGGACAGGGGTCGGAGACCCAGTACTTC CASSRPGQGSETQYF 15 TRBJ2-5 TRBV5-8 - TRBD1
TGCGCCAGCAGCTTGGTGGCAGGGAGCACAGATACGCAGTATTTT CASSLVAGSTDTQYF 15 TRBJ2-3 TRBV5-1 - -
TGTGCCAGCAGCCCCTCCCTAGGTCGGGCCACCGGGGAGCTGTTTTTT CASSPSLGRATGELFF 16 TRBJ2-2 TRBV14 - -
TGTGCCATCAGTGAGTCCGGGGGAGAGACCCAGTACTTC CAISESGGETQYF 13 TRBJ2-5 TRBV10-3 - -
TGTGCCAGCAGCTTGTTTACACAGGGGGCGTCTGAAGCTTTCTTT CASSLFTQGASEAFF 15 TRBJ1-1 TRBV5-6 once TRBD1
TGTGCCAGCAGCAATAACCCCGAACTAGCGGGAGGCACAACCTACGAGCAGTACTTC CASSNNPELAGGTTYEQYF 19 TRBJ2-7 TRBV21-1 - -
TGCGCCAGCAGCCAGCAGAGGACGGGCTCCTACGAGCAGTACTTC CASSQQRTGSYEQYF 15 TRBJ2-7 TRBV5-4 - -
TGTGCCAGCAGTGAGATGCCGGGAGGCACAGAGACCCAGTACTTC CASSEMPGGTETQYF 15 TRBJ2-5 TRBV6-4 - TRBD2
TGTGCCAGCAGCCCTGGACAGGGGCTTCGGGAAAAACTGTTTTTT CASSPGQGLREKLFF 15 TRBJ1-4 TRBV27 - TRBD1
TGTGCCAGCAGCAAGTTTGGACGGCCAAACTATGGCTACACCTTC CASSKFGRPNYGYTF 15 TRBJ1-2 TRBV21-1 - -
TGCGCCAGCAGCTTGGTCGCTCGACTAGCGGGGAGGGACAATGAGCAGTTCTTC CASSLVARLAGRDNEQFF 18 TRBJ2-1 TRBV5-1 - TRBD2
TGTGCCAGCAGTGAAGCGGGGGGCTACAATCAGCCCCAGCATTTT CASSEAGGYNQPQHF 15 TRBJ1-5 TRBV6-1 - -
TGTGCCAGCAGCCAGGGGGGCTTGAACACTGAAGCTTTCTTT CASSQGGLNTEAFF 14 TRBJ1-1 TRBV5-4 - TRBD1
TGTGCCAGCAGTTCCGGGGCGAACACCGGGGAGCTGTTTTTT CASSSGANTGELFF 14 TRBJ2-2 TRBV28 - -
TGTGCCAGCAGCGTAGCAGCGGTTAGCTCCTACGAGCAGTACTTC CASSVAAVSSYEQYF 15 TRBJ2-7 TRBV9 - -
TGTGCCACCAGAAACCTAGCCTACGAGCAGTACTTC CATRNLAYEQYF 12 TRBJ2-7 TRBV27 - -
TGTGCCAGCAGCCCCGGACAGGGAGGGTACGAGCAGTACTTC CASSPGQGGYEQYF 14 TRBJ2-7 TRBV5-4 - -
TGTGCCAGCAGCGCTCGGACTAGTGGGACAGATACGCAGTATTTT CASSARTSGTDTQYF 15 TRBJ2-3 TRBV7-6 - TRBD2
TGTGCCAGCAAGACGGAAACCTCTGGAAACACCATATATTTT CASKTETSGNTIYF 14 TRBJ1-3 TRBV6-5 - -
TGCGCCAGCAGCTTCAGTCCTAGTCAGAACACTGAAGCTTTCTTT CASSFSPSQNTEAFF 15 TRBJ1-1 TRBV5-1 - -
TGTGCCAGCGGCCAGGGCCGGGCAATGAACACTGAAGCTTTCTTT CASGQGRAMNTEAFF 15 TRBJ1-1 TRBV2 once -
TGTGCCAGCAGTGAGGACAACTATGGCTACACCTTC CASSEDNYGYTF 12 TRBJ1-2 TRBV6-1 - -
TGTGCCTGGAGCCCACAGGGGGCGTTTGGAAACACCATATATTTT CAWSPQGAFGNTIYF 15 TRBJ1-3 TRBV30 - TRBD1
TGTGCCAGCATGACAGGTTTTTCACCCCTCCACTTT CASMTGFSPLHF 12 TRBJ1-6 TRBV2 few -